The 26 T cell receptor beta chains below all came from one sample that was sequenced in a study of blood T cell repertoires in COVID-19. Here immunoSEQ multiplex PCR was the method, and the copy in TCRdb shows in-frame clones only, minus some. The repertoire holds fewer than 55,000 clones, with about four fifths as singletons. The source material was peripheral blood. Receptors originate from a man between 50 and 59 years old with acute or convalescent COVID-19.

V and J are TRBV7-6 and TRBJ1-1; tentatively, D is TRBD1 (6 bases). Per germline, CDR1 SGHVS and CDR2 FNYEAQ. The CDR3 consists of 14 residues. The ends were cut back, 3 bases at V and 5 bases at J, with 13 bases in the middle. The CDR3 region is CASSFLDRGTEAFF. The CDR3 DNA sequence: TGTGCCAGCAGCTTCTTGGACAGAGGGACTGAAGCTTTCTTT.

The J gene is TRBJ1-6, the V gene TRBV7-9, with D perhaps matching TRBD1 (6 bases). Trimming took 5 bases from V and 9 from J, leaving 17 bases between them. This CDR3 comprises 15 residues. In germline, CDR1 is SEHNR, CDR2 FQNEAQ (reference sequence). The CDR3 here is CASSPGGLNSSPLHF. The CDR3 nucleotides are TGTGCCAGCAGCCCCGGGGGGCTCAACAGTTCACCCCTCCACTTT.

The genes are TRBV10-1 and TRBJ1-2; TRBD1 matches 7 bases. The CDR3 runs to 14 residues. The trim removed 3 bases at V and 7 bases at J, leaving 8 bases unmatched. From germline, CDR1 is WNHNN and CDR2 SYGVQD (reference sequence). The CDR3 is CASSENKGAGGYTF. For the CDR3, the DNA is TGCGCCAGCAGTGAAAATAAGGGGGCAGGTGGCTACACCTTC.

The genes are TRBV6-5 and TRBJ2-4; 8 nucleotides agree with TRBD1. The CDR3 has 15 residues. CDR1 is MNHEY, CDR2 SVGAGI, per germline. Unmatched junction bases numbered 9, after V lost 5 bases and J lost 6 bases. The CDR3 spells CASSPHPDRANIQYF. CDR3 DNA sequence: TGTGCCAGCAGTCCCCATCCGGACAGGGCAAACATTCAGTACTTC.

V and J are TRBV7-3 and TRBJ2-1; no clear D. The CDR3 has 12 amino acids. CDR1 and CDR2 (germline): SGHTA, FQGTGA. Deletions cut 2 bases from V and 7 bases from J, with 6 bases between. DNA for the CDR3: TGTGCCAGCAGCTTAGGCTCGAATGAGCAGTTCTTC. Its translation: CASSLGSNEQFF.

This clone turned up a few times. V is TRBV7-6 and J is TRBJ1-5, with TRBD1 matching over 7 bases. The CDR3 length is 15 residues. With V trimmed by 5 bases and J by 3 bases, 7 bases remained unmatched. Germline V gene data show CDR1 as SGHVS and CDR2 as FNYEAQ. Here the CDR3 DNA reads TGTGCCAGCAGCGTCCGACAGGGCCCCAATCAGCCCCAGCATTTT. Amino acid sequence: CASSVRQGPNQPQHF.

This chain connects TRBV13 to TRBJ2-3; D gene ambiguous. Germline V gene sequence: CDR1 PRHDT, CDR2 FYEKMQ (reference sequence). Trimming cost V 4 bases and J 0 bases, with 5 bases left between them. The CDR3 has 13 amino acids. The CDR3 reads CASSSVSTDTQYF. CDR3 nucleotide sequence: TGTGCCAGCAGCTCCGTTAGCACAGATACGCAGTATTTT. Using reference TRBV13 and TRBJ2-3 for the parts outside the CDR3, the full variable domain is AAGVIQSPRHLIKEKRETATLKCYPIPRHDTVYWYQQGPGQDPQFLISFYEKMQSDKGSIPDRFSAQQFSDYHSELNMSSLELGDSALYFCASSSVSTDTQYFGPGTRLTVL.

This rearrangement joins TRBV27 to TRBJ2-7; 13 bases are shared with TRBD2. This CDR3 spans 15 amino acids. Germline V gives CDR1 MNHEY, CDR2 SMNVEV (reference sequence). V lost 5 bases to trimming and J lost 3 bases; unmatched junction nucleotides: 4. The CDR3 region is CASSRGTSGNYEQYF. CDR3 bases: TGTGCCAGCAGTCGGGGGACTAGCGGGAACTACGAGCAGTACTTC.

V is TRBV29-1 and J is TRBJ2-7, with a weak D call TRBD1 (5 bases). CDR3 size: 14 residues. V was cut by 3 bases and J by 3 bases, with 15 bases left in between. CDR1 and CDR2 from the germline V gene are SQVTM and ANQGSEA. Written as DNA, the CDR3 is TGCAGCGTTGATAGGCAGGGCGACGGCTACGAGCAGTACTTC. Its translation: CSVDRQGDGYEQYF.

In this sample, this clone turned up a few times. This chain joins TRBV7-3 and TRBJ2-1; 8 bases fit TRBD2. V gave up 2 bases and J gave up 4 bases; unmatched junction bases: 10. CDR1 and CDR2 (germline): SGHTA, FQGTGA. The CDR3 runs to 17 residues. The CDR3 sequence: CASSLGGGRSLYNEQFF. Here the CDR3 DNA reads TGTGCCAGCAGCTTAGGGGGCGGGAGGTCCTTATACAATGAGCAGTTCTTC.

V usage is TRBV28 and J usage is TRBJ2-5; 7 bases map to TRBD1. Germline loops: CDR1 MDHEN, CDR2 SYDVKM. After removal of 5 bases from V and 0 bases from J, the junction contained 9 bases not matched to a gene. CDR3 length: 16 amino acids. In nucleotides, the CDR3 is TGTGCCAGCAGTACCAACAGGGGAGATTACCAAGAGACCCAGTACTTC. Its translation: CASSTNRGDYQETQYF. Drawing the rest from reference TRBV28 and TRBJ2-5, the complete variable domain is DVKVTQSSRYLVKRTGEKVFLECVQDMDHENMFWYRQDPGLGLRLIYFSYDVKMKEKGDIPEGYSVSREKKERFSLILESASTNQTSMYLCASSTNRGDYQETQYFGPGTRLLVL.

A word on this clone: The sample contains more than one DNA sequence encoding this CDR3. The V call is TRBV5-5, the J call TRBJ1-2; TRBD1 aligns across 7 bases. V was clipped by 4 bases and J by 0 bases; unmatched bases: 3. Germline V lookup: CDR1 SGHKS, CDR2 YYEKEE (reference sequence). This CDR3 has 14 residues. For the CDR3, the DNA is TGTGCCAGCAGCAGCGGACAGGCTAACTATGGCTACACCTTC. This encodes CASSSGQANYGYTF.

This clone was counted once. The chain combines TRBV6-4 with TRBJ2-5; 9 bases are shared with TRBD2. After removal of 3 bases from V and 1 base from J, the junction contained 6 bases not matched to a gene. The V gene's germline CDR1 is MRHNA and CDR2 SNTAGT. The CDR3 totals 16 residues. This CDR3 reads CASSEGAGGGQETQYF. In DNA, the CDR3 is TGTGCCAGCAGTGAGGGAGCGGGGGGCGGCCAAGAGACCCAGTACTTC.

This clone was recorded a few times. This sequence joins TRBV10-1 and TRBJ2-7, with TRBD1 matching over 9 bases. Unmatched junction bases numbered 10, after V lost 6 bases and J lost 7 bases. The CDR3 is made up of 14 amino acids. Germline CDR1 and CDR2: WNHNN and SYGVQD (reference sequence). CDR3 in amino acids: CASRGPGQGLEQYF. In DNA form, the CDR3 reads TGCGCCAGCAGGGGACCGGGACAGGGCTTGGAGCAGTACTTC.

The chain links TRBV2 to TRBJ2-2, with 7 bases fitting TRBD2. V shed 4 bases, J shed 1 base, and the junction held 6 bases outside the gene matches. CDR1 SNHLY and CDR2 FYNNEI come from the germline V gene. The CDR3 length is 16 residues. CDR3 in DNA: TGTGCCAGCAGTGCTAGGGACTACGTGAACACCGGGGAGCTGTTTTTT. It specifies CASSARDYVNTGELFF.

V is TRBV27 and J is TRBJ1-2; D may be TRBD1 (6 bases). CDR3 length: 15 residues. V was shortened by 5 bases and J by 5 bases, with 18 bases between the two germline ends. From germline, CDR1 is MNHEY and CDR2 SMNVEV (reference sequence). CDR3 sequence: CASSTMGAQGYGYTF. The CDR3 coding sequence is TGTGCCAGCAGTACTATGGGGGCACAAGGGTATGGCTACACCTTC.

The chain has TRBV9 and TRBJ1-2, with TRBD1 matching 12 bases. The CDR3 covers 14 residues. CDR1 is SGDLS, CDR2 YYNGEE, per germline. J gave up 7 bases and V 4 bases, and 5 bases lay outside the gene matches. In nucleotides, the CDR3 is TGTGCCAGCAGCCAGGGACAGGGGGCCTTTGGCTACACCTTC. Translated: CASSQGQGAFGYTF.

The chain couples TRBV5-1 to TRBJ2-5, with D tentatively TRBD2 (6 bases). This CDR3 comprises 15 residues. Germline V gene lookup returns CDR1 SGHRS and CDR2 YFSETQ. Deletions cut 2 bases from V and 2 bases from J, with 13 bases between. This CDR3 reads CASSFDGSKQETQYF. The CDR3 nucleotides read TGCGCCAGCAGCTTTGACGGGAGTAAGCAAGAGACCCAGTACTTC.

The chain links TRBV21-1 to TRBJ1-2; no DNA check was done on the table's D call, TRBD1. TRBV21-1 is a pseudogene. The CDR3 runs 15 residues. The CDR3 here is CASSGNRGPNYGYTF. The CDR3 region has the DNA TGTGCCAGCAGCGGTAACAGGGGGCCGAACTATGGCTACACCTTC.

The DNA for the CDR3 is TGTGCCAGCAGCCAATCGAGGTCGCCTAGCGGGAGGGGCAGCACAGATACGCAGTATTTT. Translated: CASSQSRSPSGRGSTDTQYF. The rearrangement uses TRBV14 and TRBJ2-3; 12 bases line up with TRBD2. The CDR3 has 20 residues. Germline V gene lookup returns CDR1 SGHDN and CDR2 FVKESK. V shed 2 bases and J 0 bases; nucleotides not matched to a gene: 12.

The rearrangement uses TRBV28 and TRBJ2-5; D perhaps matches TRBD1 (5 bases). Germline CDR1 and CDR2: MDHEN and SYDVKM. Trimming removed 6 bases at V and 5 bases at J, with 10 bases between. The CDR3 has 12 residues. The CDR3 here is CASRGAPETQYF. Here the CDR3 DNA reads TGTGCCAGCAGAGGGGCCCCTGAGACCCAGTACTTC.

This clone was recorded a few times. CDR3: CASSQDARLAGGETQYF. DNA for the CDR3: TGCGCCAGCAGCCAAGACGCGCGACTAGCCGGGGGGGAGACCCAGTACTTC. V gene TRBV4-1 combines with J gene TRBJ2-5; 7 positions match TRBD2. Germline V gene sequence: CDR1 MGHRA, CDR2 YSYEKL. The CDR3 runs to 17 residues. V lost 0 bases to trimming and J lost 5 bases; unmatched junction nucleotides: 12.

This clone was counted a few times. The J gene is TRBJ1-3, the V gene TRBV2; D unclear. The V gene's germline CDR1 is SNHLY and CDR2 FYNNEI. The CDR3 loop spans 14 amino acids. Trimming removed 7 bases at V and 0 bases at J, with 10 bases between. CDR3 amino acids: CASKSGFSGNTIYF. CDR3 coding DNA: TGTGCCAGCAAGTCAGGCTTCTCTGGAAACACCATATATTTT.

This chain uses TRBV5-1 with TRBJ2-5; TRBD2 aligns across 9 bases. With V trimmed by 2 bases and J by 3 bases, 14 bases remained unmatched. CDR3 length: 18 residues. Per germline, CDR1 SGHRS and CDR2 YFSETQ. The CDR3 DNA sequence: TGCGCCAGCAGCTTTCGGGAGACTAGCGGAAACTTGAAAGAGACCCAGTACTTC. Its translation is CASSFRETSGNLKETQYF.

The chain joins TRBV9 to TRBJ1-2, with D possibly TRBD1 on 6 matching bases. Germline V CDR1 and CDR2: SGDLS, YYNGEE. Trimming took 0 bases from V and 5 from J, leaving 26 bases between them. This CDR3 comprises 19 residues. This CDR3 is CASSVVPFTGKGFQYGYTF. Written as DNA, the CDR3 is TGTGCCAGCAGCGTAGTCCCCTTTACAGGGAAGGGCTTTCAGTATGGCTACACCTTC.

The chain couples TRBV2 to TRBJ2-5; 15 positions agree with TRBD2. The V segment lost 10 bases and the J segment 4 bases; nucleotides outside the gene matches: 4. The CDR3 has 14 amino acids. Germline-derived CDR1 and CDR2 are SNHLY and FYNNEI. The DNA of the CDR3 is TGTGCCACCGGGACTAGCGGGGGGATAGAGACCCAGTACTTC. Translation gives CATGTSGGIETQYF.